This is a list of T cell receptor beta chains from one sample in a study of CD8+ T cells in alopecia areata. The data were produced by immunoSEQ multiplex PCR, yet TCRdb's version contains in-frame clones alone and is incomplete. The data show approximately 180,000 clones, approximately 57% seen once. The sequencing used CD4+ T cells sorted from blood, collected at week 24, from a patient treated with tofacitinib. The receptors derive from a human donor with alopecia areata. Each CDR3 is given with its conserved first and last residue. A D gene is named only where the DNA matches it firmly. Size is stated for part of the rows, as once, few or many counts, or as a class when the clone is expanded.

D gene: NA
clone size: once
V gene: TRBV4-3
J gene: TRBJ1-6
CDR3 protein: CASSQDQRNSPLHF

D gene: NA
clone size: once
V gene: TRBV6-5
J gene: TRBJ1-1
CDR3 protein: CSAKSLKGRAEAFF

D gene: TRBD2
clone size: NA
V gene: TRBV5-1
J gene: TRBJ2-7
CDR3 protein: CASSLESGGASEQYF

D gene: TRBD2
clone size: few
V gene: TRBV7-2
J gene: TRBJ2-1
CDR3 protein: CASSSRLAGGRYNEQFF

D gene: NA
clone size: NA
V gene: TRBV9
J gene: TRBJ1-1
CDR3 protein: CASSVGGGRAFF

D gene: NA
clone size: NA
V gene: TRBV29-1
J gene: TRBJ1-2
CDR3 protein: CSAAGTENYGYTF

D gene: TRBD1
clone size: NA
V gene: TRBV29-1
J gene: TRBJ1-1
CDR3 protein: CSVEDRRNTEAFF

D gene: NA
clone size: few
V gene: TRBV7-2
J gene: TRBJ1-4
CDR3 protein: CASSLVSGQGKGKLFF

D gene: TRBD1
clone size: NA
V gene: TRBV30
J gene: TRBJ2-7
CDR3 protein: CAWSRDRGHYEQYF

D gene: NA
clone size: NA
V gene: TRBV5-6
J gene: TRBJ2-1
CDR3 protein: CASSIQQRNEQFF

D gene: NA
clone size: few
V gene: TRBV29-1
J gene: TRBJ2-3
CDR3 protein: CSVGLVGGLDTQYF

D gene: TRBD1
clone size: NA
V gene: TRBV10-3
J gene: TRBJ1-2
CDR3 protein: CAITGDRNYGYTF

D gene: NA
clone size: few
V gene: TRBV18
J gene: TRBJ1-2
CDR3 protein: CASSPGPEAGYTF

D gene: NA
clone size: once
V gene: TRBV9
J gene: TRBJ2-2
CDR3 protein: CASGTALAGELFF

D gene: NA
clone size: NA
V gene: TRBV2
J gene: TRBJ1-2
CDR3 protein: CASSALPQGYYGYTF

D gene: NA
clone size: NA
V gene: TRBV4-3
J gene: TRBJ2-5
CDR3 protein: CASSQGLIFGQETQYF

D gene: NA
clone size: few
V gene: TRBV5-1
J gene: TRBJ2-3
CDR3 protein: CASSGSTDTQYF

D gene: NA
clone size: NA
V gene: TRBV15
J gene: TRBJ1-1
CDR3 protein: CATSRANTEAFF

D gene: NA
clone size: NA
V gene: TRBV29-1
J gene: TRBJ2-3
CDR3 protein: CSGISGTQYF

D gene: TRBD1
clone size: NA
V gene: TRBV7-2
J gene: TRBJ2-6
CDR3 protein: CASSQGQGAAGANVLTF

D gene: NA
clone size: NA
V gene: TRBV29-1
J gene: TRBJ1-1
CDR3 protein: CSVSSPPWGNTEAFF

D gene: NA
clone size: NA
V gene: TRBV5-6
J gene: TRBJ2-1
CDR3 protein: CASSSDWDNEQFF

D gene: TRBD1
clone size: few
V gene: TRBV5-6
J gene: TRBJ2-7
CDR3 protein: CASSRGDRGIGDEQYF

D gene: NA
clone size: NA
V gene: TRBV27
J gene: TRBJ1-5
CDR3 protein: CASRPGADQPQHF

D gene: NA
clone size: NA
V gene: TRBV27
J gene: TRBJ2-5
CDR3 protein: CASRRRPQETQYF

D gene: NA
clone size: NA
V gene: TRBV7-2
J gene: TRBJ2-1
CDR3 protein: CASSPRYNEQFF

D gene: NA
clone size: once
V gene: TRBV13
J gene: TRBJ2-7
CDR3 protein: CASSPAGPTYEQYF

D gene: NA
clone size: NA
V gene: TRBV5-1
J gene: TRBJ2-3
CDR3 protein: CASSLEYTQYF

D gene: NA
clone size: NA
V gene: TRBV11-2
J gene: TRBJ2-1
CDR3 protein: CASSLVGSPRYNEQFF